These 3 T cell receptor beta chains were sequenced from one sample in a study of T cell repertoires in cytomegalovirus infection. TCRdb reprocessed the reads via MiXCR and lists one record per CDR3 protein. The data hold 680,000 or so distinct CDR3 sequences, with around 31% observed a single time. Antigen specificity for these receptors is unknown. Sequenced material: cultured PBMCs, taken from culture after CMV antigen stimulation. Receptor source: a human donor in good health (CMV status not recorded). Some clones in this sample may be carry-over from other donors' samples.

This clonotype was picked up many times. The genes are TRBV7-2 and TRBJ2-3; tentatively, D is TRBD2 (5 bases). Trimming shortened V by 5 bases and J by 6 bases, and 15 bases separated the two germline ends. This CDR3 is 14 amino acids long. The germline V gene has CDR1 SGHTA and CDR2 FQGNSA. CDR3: CASSLLLAPDTQYF. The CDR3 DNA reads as TGTGCCAGCAGCCTCCTCCTAGCCCCCGATACGCAGTATTTT.

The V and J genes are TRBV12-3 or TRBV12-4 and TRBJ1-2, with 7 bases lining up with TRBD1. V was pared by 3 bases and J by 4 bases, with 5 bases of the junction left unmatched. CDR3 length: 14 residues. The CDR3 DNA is TGTGCCAGCAGTTTCCGACAGGGCTTCTATGGCTACACCTTC. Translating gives CASSFRQGFYGYTF.

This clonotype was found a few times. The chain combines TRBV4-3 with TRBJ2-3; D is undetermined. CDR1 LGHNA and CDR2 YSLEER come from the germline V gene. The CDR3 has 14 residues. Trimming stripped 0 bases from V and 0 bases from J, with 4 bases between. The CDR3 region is CASSQDGSTDTQYF. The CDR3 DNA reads TGCGCCAGCAGCCAAGATGGGAGCACAGATACGCAGTATTTT.